This T cell receptor (beta chain) originates from a study of blood T cell repertoires in COVID-19. Study context: Sites across the United States, Italy and Spain contributed samples from acute and convalescent COVID-19.

V lost 6 bases and J lost 4, with 19 bases in between. CDR1 KGHSH and CDR2 LQKENI come from the germline V gene. The CDR3 is 16 residues long. Study processing details: It was from reference gene primer amplification that nucleated cell counts were estimated. Generated by immunoSEQ multiplex PCR, the TCRdb table keeps only in-frame clones and is missing some. V and J calls and clone size follow that table, whereas D and trimming were derived from the DNA. The data contain about 390,000 clones, approximately 89% of them singletons. Enrollment of patients from Seattle took place during active infection, with longitudinal follow-up.

The material sequenced was peripheral blood. The chain recombines TRBV18 with TRBJ2-1; D is perhaps TRBD1 (6 bases). The source of this sequence is a woman aged 55-70 years with COVID-19, enrolled during active disease. CDR3: CASSLQGGQVYNEQFF. The CDR3 region has the DNA TGTGCCAGCTCCCTTCAAGGGGGACAAGTATACAATGAGCAGTTCTTC.